This TCR beta chain was sequenced during a study of blood T cell repertoires in COVID-19. Study-level information: The United States, Italy and Spain were the sources of the acute and convalescent COVID-19 samples. T cells, B-cell-depleted T cells, or PBMCs supplied cDNA or gDNA.

The germline gives CDR1 SGHTA, CDR2 FQGNSA. The V and J ends lost 4 bases and 10 bases, in that order; junction bases with no gene match: 4. This CDR3 region has 13 residues. Original analysis: Reference gene primer amplification gave estimated nucleated cell counts. The protocol was immunoSEQ multiplex PCR, while the TCRdb copy is restricted to in-frame clones and leaves out a portion. For V, J and clone size, that table is used; D and trimming come from the DNA. The top ten clones hold over 10% of a sample with about 59,000 clones, around 80% of them seen once. V is TRBV7-2 and J is TRBJ1-5; 10 bases are shared with TRBD1. This receptor was obtained from a man at least 80 years old with acute or convalescent COVID-19. The sequenced material came from peripheral blood. In DNA form, the CDR3 reads TGTGCCAGCAGCTGGACAGGGGGGGGACCCCAGCATTTT. This sequence encodes CASSWTGGGPQHF.